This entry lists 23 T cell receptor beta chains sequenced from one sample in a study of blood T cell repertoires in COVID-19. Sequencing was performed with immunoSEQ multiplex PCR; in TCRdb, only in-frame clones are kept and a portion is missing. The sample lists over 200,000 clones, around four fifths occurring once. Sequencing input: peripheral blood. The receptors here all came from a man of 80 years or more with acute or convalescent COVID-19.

The DNA of the CDR3 is TGTGCCAGCAGCTTAAACAGGGGAAGTAAGTACGAGCAGTACTTC. This encodes CASSLNRGSKYEQYF. The chain uses TRBV5-4 and TRBJ2-7, with 7 bases aligning to TRBD1. Unmatched junction bases numbered 9, after V lost 2 bases and J lost 4 bases. Per germline, CDR1 SGHNT and CDR2 YYREEE (reference sequence). This CDR3 region has 15 residues.

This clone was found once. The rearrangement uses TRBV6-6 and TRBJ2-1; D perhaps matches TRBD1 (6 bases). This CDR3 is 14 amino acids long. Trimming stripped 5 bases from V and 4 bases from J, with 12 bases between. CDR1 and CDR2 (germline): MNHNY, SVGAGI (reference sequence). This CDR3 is CASSRQVLYNEQFF. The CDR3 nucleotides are TGTGCCAGCAGTCGACAGGTCCTTTACAATGAGCAGTTCTTC.

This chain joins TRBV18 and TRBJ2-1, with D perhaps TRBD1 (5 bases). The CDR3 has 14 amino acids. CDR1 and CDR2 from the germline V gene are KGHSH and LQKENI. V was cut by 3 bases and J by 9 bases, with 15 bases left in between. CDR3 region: CASSPGPGLGEQFF. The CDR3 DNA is TGTGCCAGCTCACCGGGGCCTGGGCTTGGTGAGCAGTTCTTC.

CDR3 amino acids: CAISPQGSNEKLFF. The CDR3 bases are TGTGCCATCAGTCCCCAGGGAAGTAATGAAAAACTGTTTTTT. The V gene is TRBV10-3, the J gene TRBJ1-4; TRBD1 is a possible D gene (5 bases). CDR3 length equals 14 residues. CDR1 is ENHRY and CDR2 is SYGVKD in the germline V gene. The V gene lost 5 bases and the J gene lost 4 bases, with 11 bases spanning the gap.

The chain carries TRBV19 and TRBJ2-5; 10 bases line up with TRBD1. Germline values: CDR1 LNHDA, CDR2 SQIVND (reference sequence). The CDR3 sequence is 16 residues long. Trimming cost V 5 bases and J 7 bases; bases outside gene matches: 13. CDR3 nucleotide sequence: TGTGCCAGTAGTCCCCGGGACAGGGGATCCGCTCCGACCCAGTACTTC. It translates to CASSPRDRGSAPTQYF.

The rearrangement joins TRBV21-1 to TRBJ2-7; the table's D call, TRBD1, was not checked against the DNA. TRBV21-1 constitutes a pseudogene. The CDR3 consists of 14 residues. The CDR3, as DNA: TGTGCCAGCAGCAAAGGGGGCACTTCCTACGAGCAGTACTTC. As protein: CASSKGGTSYEQYF.

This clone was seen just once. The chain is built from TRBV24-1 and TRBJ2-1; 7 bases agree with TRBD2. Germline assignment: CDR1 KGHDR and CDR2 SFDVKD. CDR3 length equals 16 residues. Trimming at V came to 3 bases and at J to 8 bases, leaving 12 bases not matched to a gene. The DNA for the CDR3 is TGTGCCACCAGTGATCCTAAGCGGGATACGGTCGATGAGCAGTTCTTC. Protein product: CATSDPKRDTVDEQFF.

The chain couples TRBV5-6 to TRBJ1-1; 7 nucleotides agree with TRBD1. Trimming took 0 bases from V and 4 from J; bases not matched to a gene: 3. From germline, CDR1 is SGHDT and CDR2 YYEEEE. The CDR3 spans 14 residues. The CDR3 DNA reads TGTGCCAGCAGCTTGGCCGGGACAGTCACTGAAGCTTTCTTT. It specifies CASSLAGTVTEAFF.

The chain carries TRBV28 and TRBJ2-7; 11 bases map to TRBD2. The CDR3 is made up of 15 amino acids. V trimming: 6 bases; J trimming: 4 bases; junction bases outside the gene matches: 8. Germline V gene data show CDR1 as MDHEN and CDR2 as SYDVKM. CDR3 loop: CASSGPGLAEYEQYF. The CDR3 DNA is TGTGCCAGCAGCGGCCCGGGACTAGCGGAATACGAGCAGTACTTC.

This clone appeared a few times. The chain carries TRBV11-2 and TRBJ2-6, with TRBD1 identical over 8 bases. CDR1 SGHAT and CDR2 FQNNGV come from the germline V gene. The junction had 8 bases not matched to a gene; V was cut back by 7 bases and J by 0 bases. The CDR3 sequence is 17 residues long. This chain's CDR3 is CASTRFTGGSGANVLTF. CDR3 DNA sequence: TGTGCCAGCACCCGATTCACAGGGGGCTCTGGGGCCAACGTCCTGACTTTC.

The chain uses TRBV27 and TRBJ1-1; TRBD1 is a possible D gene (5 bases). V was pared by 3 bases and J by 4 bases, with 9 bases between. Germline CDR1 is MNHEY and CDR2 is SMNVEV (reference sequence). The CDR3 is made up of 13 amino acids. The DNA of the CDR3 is TGTGCCAGCAGTTTGGGCAGGGCCACTGAAGCTTTCTTT. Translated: CASSLGRATEAFF.

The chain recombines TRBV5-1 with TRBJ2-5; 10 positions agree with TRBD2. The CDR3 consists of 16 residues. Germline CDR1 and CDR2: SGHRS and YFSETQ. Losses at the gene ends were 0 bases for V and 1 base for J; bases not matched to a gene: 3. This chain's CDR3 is CASSLGVAGGQETQYF. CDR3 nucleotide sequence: TGCGCCAGCAGCTTGGGGGTAGCGGGGGGCCAAGAGACCCAGTACTTC.

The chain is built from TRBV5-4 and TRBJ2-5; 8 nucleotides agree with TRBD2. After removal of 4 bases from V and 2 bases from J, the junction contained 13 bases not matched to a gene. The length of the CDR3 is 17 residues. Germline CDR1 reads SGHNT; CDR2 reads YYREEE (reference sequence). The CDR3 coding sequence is TGTGCCAGCAGCGGGAGCCCGGGGGGGCCGGAGCAAGAGACCCAGTACTTC. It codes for CASSGSPGGPEQETQYF. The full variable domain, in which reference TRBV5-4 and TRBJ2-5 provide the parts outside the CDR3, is ETGVTQSPTHLIKTRGQQVTLRCSSQSGHNTVSWYQQALGQGPQFIFQYYREEENGRGNFPPRFSGLQFPNYSSELNVNALELDDSALYLCASSGSPGGPEQETQYFGPGTRLLVL.

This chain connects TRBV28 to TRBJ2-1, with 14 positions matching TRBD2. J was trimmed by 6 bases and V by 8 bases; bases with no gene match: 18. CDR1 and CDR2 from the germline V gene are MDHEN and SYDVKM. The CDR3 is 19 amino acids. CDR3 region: CASFPRGLAGVTGVNEQFF. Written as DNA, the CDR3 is TGTGCCAGCTTTCCTAGGGGACTAGCGGGAGTAACGGGCGTCAATGAGCAGTTCTTC. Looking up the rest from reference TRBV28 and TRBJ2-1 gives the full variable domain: DVKVTQSSRYLVKRTGEKVFLECVQDMDHENMFWYRQDPGLGLRLIYFSYDVKMKEKGDIPEGYSVSREKKERFSLILESASTNQTSMYLCASFPRGLAGVTGVNEQFFGPGTRLTVL.

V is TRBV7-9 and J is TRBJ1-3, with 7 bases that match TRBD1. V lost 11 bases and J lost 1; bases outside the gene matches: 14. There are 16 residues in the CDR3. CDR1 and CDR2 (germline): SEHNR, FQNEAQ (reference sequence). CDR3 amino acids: CAGGTLGQSSGNTIYF. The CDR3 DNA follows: TGTGCCGGAGGGACCCTGGGACAGTCTTCTGGAAACACCATATATTTT.

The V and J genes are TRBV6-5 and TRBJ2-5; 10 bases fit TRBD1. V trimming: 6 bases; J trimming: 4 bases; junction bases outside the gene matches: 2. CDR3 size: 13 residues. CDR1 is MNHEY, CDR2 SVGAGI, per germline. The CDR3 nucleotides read TGTGCCAGCAGCTGGGACAGGGGAGAGACCCAGTACTTC. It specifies CASSWDRGETQYF.

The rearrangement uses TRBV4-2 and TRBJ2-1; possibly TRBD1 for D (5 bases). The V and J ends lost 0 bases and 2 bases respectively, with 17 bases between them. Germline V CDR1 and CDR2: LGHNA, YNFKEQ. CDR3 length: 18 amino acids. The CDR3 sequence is CASSQDPTATLTYNEQFF. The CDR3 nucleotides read TGTGCCAGCAGCCAAGATCCGACAGCCACCTTGACCTACAATGAGCAGTTCTTC.

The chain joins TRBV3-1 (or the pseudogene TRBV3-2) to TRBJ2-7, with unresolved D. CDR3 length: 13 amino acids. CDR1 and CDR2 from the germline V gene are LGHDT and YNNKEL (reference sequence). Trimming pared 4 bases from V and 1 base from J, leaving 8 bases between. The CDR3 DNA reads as TGTGCCAGCAGCCGCGGAGAATCCTACGAGCAGTACTTC. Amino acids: CASSRGESYEQYF.

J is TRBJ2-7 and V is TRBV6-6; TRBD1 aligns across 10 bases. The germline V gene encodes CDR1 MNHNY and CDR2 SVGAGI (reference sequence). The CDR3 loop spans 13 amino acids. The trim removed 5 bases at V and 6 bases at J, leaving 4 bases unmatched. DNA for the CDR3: TGTGCCAGCAGTCCCCGGACAGGGGGCGAGCAGTACTTC. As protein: CASSPRTGGEQYF.

This CDR3 is CASSQGRLPDETQYF. CDR3 sequence (DNA): TGCGCCAGCAGCCAAGGGAGGTTGCCAGACGAGACCCAGTACTTC. V gene TRBV4-1 combines with J gene TRBJ2-5, with D perhaps TRBD2 (5 bases). Germline V gene data show CDR1 as MGHRA and CDR2 as YSYEKL. There are 15 residues in the CDR3. The V end lost 1 base, the J end lost 5 bases, and 14 bases lay between the germline ends.

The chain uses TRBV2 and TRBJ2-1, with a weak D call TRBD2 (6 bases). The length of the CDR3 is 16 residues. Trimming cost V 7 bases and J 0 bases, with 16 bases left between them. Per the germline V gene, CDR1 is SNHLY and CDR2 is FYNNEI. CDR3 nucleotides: TGTGCCAGCATATCGGGACTGATGAGCTCCTACAATGAGCAGTTCTTC. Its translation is CASISGLMSSYNEQFF.

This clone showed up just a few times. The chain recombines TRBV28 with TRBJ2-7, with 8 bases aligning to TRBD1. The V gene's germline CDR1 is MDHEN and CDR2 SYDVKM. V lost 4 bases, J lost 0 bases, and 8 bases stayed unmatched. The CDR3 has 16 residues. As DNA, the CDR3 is TGTGCCAGCAGTTCCGCAGGGGGCTCTATCTCCTACGAGCAGTACTTC. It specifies CASSSAGGSISYEQYF.

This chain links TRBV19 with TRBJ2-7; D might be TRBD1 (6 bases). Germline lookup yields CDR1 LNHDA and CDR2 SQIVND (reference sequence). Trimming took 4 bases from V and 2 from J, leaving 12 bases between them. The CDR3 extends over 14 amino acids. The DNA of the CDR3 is TGTGCCAGTAGTACGGACAGTGTACCCTACGAGCAGTACTTC. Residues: CASSTDSVPYEQYF.